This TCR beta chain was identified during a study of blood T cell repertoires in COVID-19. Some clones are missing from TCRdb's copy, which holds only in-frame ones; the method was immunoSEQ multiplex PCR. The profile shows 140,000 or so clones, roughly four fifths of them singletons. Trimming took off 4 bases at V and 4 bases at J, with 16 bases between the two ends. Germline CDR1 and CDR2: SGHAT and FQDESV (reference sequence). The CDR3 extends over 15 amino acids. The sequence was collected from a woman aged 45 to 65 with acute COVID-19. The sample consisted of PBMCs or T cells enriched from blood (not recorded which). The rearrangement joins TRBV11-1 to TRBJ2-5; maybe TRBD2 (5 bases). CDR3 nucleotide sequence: TGTGCCAGCAGCTCTGAGGTGGCGGGCCTAGAGACCCAGTACTTC. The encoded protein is CASSSEVAGLETQYF. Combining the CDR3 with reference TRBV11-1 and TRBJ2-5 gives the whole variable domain EAEVAQSPRYKITEKSQAVAFWCDPISGHATLYWYRQILGQGPELLVQFQDESVVDDSQLPKDRFSAERLKGVDSTLKIQPAELGDSAMYLCASSSEVAGLETQYFGPGTRLLVL.